Listed here are 28 T cell receptor beta chains from one sample, sequenced in a study of OX40 agonist ivuxolimab in advanced cancers. Libraries were prepared by immunoSEQ multiplex PCR; TCRdb keeps only in-frame clonotypes and omits some of them. Here the sample spans around 18,000 clones, approximately 83% being singletons. The sample in question was CD4+ or CD8+ T cells sorted from blood, obtained in a trial of the OX40 agonist ivuxolimab. The receptors shown here come from an adult with an advanced solid tumor such as melanoma, head and neck, liver or kidney cancer.

A single count supports this clone. The V call is TRBV6-1, the J call TRBJ1-2, with no clear D. This CDR3 is 14 amino acids long. The germline V and J ends were trimmed by 4 bases and 2 bases, with 11 bases remaining between them. Germline CDR1 MNHNS, CDR2 SASEGT. The CDR3 nucleotides read TGTGCCAGCAGTGTAGACGGGCCCAACTATGGCTACACCTTC. Translating it yields CASSVDGPNYGYTF.

Note on this clone: The junction shows a germline mismatch at one end, possibly a read error. V usage is TRBV5-4 and J usage is TRBJ1-1, with a weak D call TRBD1 (6 bases). The CDR3 totals 13 residues. Germline V gene sequence: CDR1 SGHNT, CDR2 YYREEE (reference sequence). The CDR3 coding sequence is TGTGCCAGCAGTTTGGCAGGGGATGGGGGAGCTTTCTTT. Protein product: CASSLAGDGGAFF.

The CDR3 spells CASSYLGQGAGELFF. The CDR3 DNA reads as TGTGCCAGCAGTTACTTGGGACAGGGTGCCGGGGAGCTGTTTTTT. This chain connects TRBV6-5 to TRBJ2-2, with 9 bases that match TRBD1. V trimming: 1 base; J trimming: 6 bases; junction bases outside the gene matches: 3. Germline V lookup: CDR1 MNHEY, CDR2 SVGAGI. The CDR3 runs 15 residues.

The V gene is TRBV27, the J gene TRBJ2-5, with D perhaps TRBD1 or TRBD2 (6 bases each). CDR3 length: 15 amino acids. V shed 0 bases and J shed 5 bases, with 13 bases lying between them. Per the germline V gene, CDR1 is MNHEY and CDR2 is SMNVEV (reference sequence). The CDR3 protein is CASSLSWGAGETQYF. In DNA form, the CDR3 reads TGTGCCAGCAGTTTATCATGGGGGGCGGGTGAGACCCAGTACTTC.

This rearrangement joins TRBV18 to TRBJ1-2, with D maybe TRBD1 (6 bases). V was cut by 4 bases and J by 3 bases, with 6 bases left in between. CDR1 is KGHSH, CDR2 LQKENI, per germline. The CDR3 runs to 12 residues. The CDR3 DNA follows: TGTGCCAGCTCACACAGGGACTATGGCTACACCTTC. It encodes CASSHRDYGYTF.

In DNA form, the CDR3 reads TGCGCCAGCAGCCAAGTTGTACTCCAGGGCACTGAAGCTTTCTTT. Amino acid sequence: CASSQVVLQGTEAFF. The V call is TRBV4-3, the J call TRBJ1-1, with D possibly matching TRBD1 (5 bases). Germline CDR1 is LGHNA and CDR2 is YSLEER. V dropped 1 base and J dropped 4 bases, with 13 bases sitting between them. The CDR3 loop spans 15 amino acids.

The chain employs TRBV10-2 and TRBJ1-3; TRBD1 matches 7 bases. Looked up from germline, CDR1 is WSHSY and CDR2 is SAAADI. V trimming: 6 bases; J trimming: 2 bases; junction bases outside the gene matches: 7. The CDR3 extends over 15 amino acids. The DNA for the CDR3 is TGCGCCAGCAGCCTTACAGGGGAAACTGGAAACACCATATATTTT. This translates into CASSLTGETGNTIYF.

The chain recombines TRBV4-1 with TRBJ2-3, with 9 bases identical to TRBD2. The length of the CDR3 is 15 residues. The germline CDR1 and CDR2 sequences are MGHRA and YSYEKL. Losses at the gene ends were 4 bases for V and 2 bases for J; bases not matched to a gene: 4. The CDR3 DNA reads as TGCGCCAGCAGCCCCGAGCGGGAGGTCACAGATACGCAGTATTTT. It specifies CASSPEREVTDTQYF.

The chain links TRBV7-9 to TRBJ1-5; D is ambiguous. Germline CDR1 and CDR2: SEHNR and FQNEAQ (reference sequence). Trimming removed 3 bases from V and 2 bases from J, with 2 bases in between. This CDR3 region has 12 residues. CDR3 region: CASSFGNQPQHF. DNA of the CDR3: TGTGCCAGCAGCTTCGGCAATCAGCCCCAGCATTTT.

This clone was picked up a small number of times. This rearrangement joins TRBV7-2 to TRBJ1-6, with D perhaps matching TRBD1 (5 bases). Trimming pared 5 bases from V and 9 bases from J, leaving 23 bases between. The V gene's germline CDR1 is SGHTA and CDR2 FQGNSA. This CDR3 is built from 17 residues. The CDR3 reads CASSQTMGGGSLSPLHF. CDR3 DNA sequence: TGTGCCAGCAGCCAAACGATGGGGGGAGGCAGCCTTTCACCCCTCCACTTT.

This clone appeared once. This rearrangement joins TRBV27 to TRBJ2-5; 9 bases map to TRBD1. Per the germline V gene, CDR1 is MNHEY and CDR2 is SMNVEV (reference sequence). The length of the CDR3 is 14 residues. V trimming: 6 bases; J trimming: 4 bases; junction bases outside the gene matches: 6. The CDR3 loop reads CASSPGQGRETQYF. As DNA, the CDR3 is TGTGCCAGCAGCCCCGGACAGGGGCGAGAGACCCAGTACTTC.

Only one count was recorded for this clone. The V call is TRBV30, the J call TRBJ2-5; TRBD2 matches 13 bases. CDR1 is GTSNPN, CDR2 SVGIG, per germline (reference sequence). The V segment lost 7 bases and the J segment 6 bases; nucleotides outside the gene matches: 8. CDR3 length: 14 residues. Here the CDR3 DNA reads TGTGCCTCCGCGGGACTAGCGGGGATCAAGACCCAGTACTTC. Translating gives CASAGLAGIKTQYF.

V gene TRBV7-2 combines with J gene TRBJ1-2, with TRBD1 identical over 7 bases. Germline CDR1 is SGHTA and CDR2 is FQGNSA. J was trimmed by 8 bases and V by 5 bases; bases with no gene match: 8. The CDR3 runs to 13 residues. The chain's CDR3 is CASSMQGVYGYTF. The CDR3 DNA is TGTGCCAGCAGCATGCAGGGGGTATACGGCTACACCTTC.

The chain couples TRBV2 to TRBJ2-1; the D is unclear. The CDR3 totals 13 residues. Germline V gene sequence: CDR1 SNHLY, CDR2 FYNNEI. The V end was cut by 1 base, the J end by 10 bases, with 11 bases between. The CDR3 reads CASSEERSREQFF. The DNA for the CDR3 is TGTGCCAGCAGTGAAGAGAGGTCGAGAGAGCAGTTCTTC.

CDR3 DNA sequence: TGTGCCAGCAGCGTTCAAGGGGGGGACGAGCAGTACTTC. Its protein product is CASSVQGGDEQYF. The chain joins TRBV9 to TRBJ2-7; possible D gene TRBD2, 7 bases. V was shortened by 2 bases and J by 5 bases, with 11 bases between the two germline ends. Germline assignment: CDR1 SGDLS and CDR2 YYNGEE. The CDR3 has 13 amino acids.

V usage is TRBV27 and J usage is TRBJ1-3; D is uncertain. The germline gives CDR1 MNHEY, CDR2 SMNVEV (reference sequence). The CDR3 spans 15 residues. Trimming cost V 6 bases and J 5 bases, with 17 bases left between them. As DNA, the CDR3 is TGTGCCAGCAGGCCCTGGGGAGTTGGTAGAAACACCATATATTTT. Amino acids: CASRPWGVGRNTIYF.

The chain employs TRBV7-9 and TRBJ2-5; D is undetermined. TRBJ2-7 explains the end of the DNA better; the J call may be wrong. This CDR3 is built from 11 residues. In germline, CDR1 is SEHNR, CDR2 FQNEAQ (reference sequence). The CDR3 reads CASSPLYEQYF. The DNA for the CDR3 is TGTGCCAGCAGCCCGCTATACGAGCAGTACTTC.

The genes are TRBV18 and TRBJ1-3; TRBD1 aligns across 7 bases. The ends lost 5 bases at V and 4 bases at J; junction bases unmatched: 8. Germline V gene sequence: CDR1 KGHSH, CDR2 LQKENI. The CDR3 is 15 residues long. CDR3 DNA: TGTGCCAGCTCATCGACAGGGAGGTCCGGAAACACCATATATTTT. This gives the protein CASSSTGRSGNTIYF.

The rearrangement joins TRBV5-4 to TRBJ2-7; a weak D match, TRBD1 (5 bases). Germline V lookup: CDR1 SGHNT, CDR2 YYREEE (reference sequence). The CDR3 runs to 13 residues. V lost 4 bases and J lost 6, with 14 bases in between. The CDR3 DNA reads as TGTGCCAGCAGCCACGGACAAGGACGCGAGCAGTACTTC. Residues: CASSHGQGREQYF. Drawing the rest from reference TRBV5-4 and TRBJ2-7, the complete variable domain is ETGVTQSPTHLIKTRGQQVTLRCSSQSGHNTVSWYQQALGQGPQFIFQYYREEENGRGNFPPRFSGLQFPNYSSELNVNALELDDSALYLCASSHGQGREQYFGPGTRLTVT.

The chain employs TRBV6-5 and TRBJ2-1; TRBD2 matches 12 bases. CDR1 MNHEY and CDR2 SVGAGI come from the germline V gene. The CDR3 is 16 amino acids. V shed 2 bases, J shed 7 bases, and the junction held 6 bases outside the gene matches. CDR3 loop: CASSYDLAGGSNEQFF. CDR3 DNA sequence: TGTGCCAGCAGTTACGATCTAGCGGGGGGGAGTAATGAGCAGTTCTTC.

The J gene is TRBJ2-2, the V gene TRBV6-1; D perhaps matches TRBD1 (6 bases). Trimming took off 7 bases at V and 4 bases at J, with 13 bases between the two ends. Looked up from germline, CDR1 is MNHNS and CDR2 is SASEGT. The CDR3 extends over 14 amino acids. The CDR3 is CASTSGAVTGELFF. As DNA, the CDR3 is TGTGCCAGCACGTCAGGGGCGGTCACCGGGGAGCTGTTTTTT.

The chain carries TRBV2 and TRBJ1-5; 7 bases fit TRBD1. This CDR3 has 14 amino acids. Germline lookup yields CDR1 SNHLY and CDR2 FYNNEI. J gave up 4 bases and V 6 bases, and 6 bases lay outside the gene matches. The CDR3 here is CASSYLGQNQPQHF. The CDR3 DNA follows: TGTGCCAGCAGCTATTTGGGACAGAATCAGCCCCAGCATTTT.

The V call is TRBV6-5, the J call TRBJ1-2; D might be TRBD1 (5 bases). The CDR3 loop spans 12 amino acids. CDR1 and CDR2 from the germline V gene are MNHEY and SVGAGI. The ends were cut back, 5 bases at V and 3 bases at J, with 7 bases in the middle. The chain's CDR3 is CASSQGYYGYTF. CDR3 coding DNA: TGTGCCAGCAGTCAGGGTTACTATGGCTACACCTTC.

This clone was detected only a few times. The rearrangement uses TRBV19 and TRBJ2-1; perhaps TRBD1 as D (6 bases). This CDR3 region has 15 residues. V gave up 5 bases and J gave up 3 bases, with 14 bases separating them. The germline V gene encodes CDR1 LNHDA and CDR2 SQIVND (reference sequence). The DNA of the CDR3 is TGTGCCAGTAGTCAGGGGAGCCACTTCTACAATGAGCAGTTCTTC. Protein sequence: CASSQGSHFYNEQFF.

The gene calls are TRBV7-8 and TRBJ2-7; possible D gene TRBD1, 6 bases. The CDR3 spans 14 residues. CDR1 is SGHVS and CDR2 is FQNEAQ in the germline V gene. Trimming pared 2 bases from V and 5 bases from J, leaving 13 bases between. Written as DNA, the CDR3 is TGTGCCAGCAGCTTAATTTCACAGGGACACGAGCAGTACTTC. Translated, it gives CASSLISQGHEQYF.

The rearrangement uses TRBV7-2 and TRBJ2-7; D not resolved. Trimming cost V 1 base and J 4 bases, with 5 bases left between them. CDR3 length: 12 amino acids. Germline V CDR1 and CDR2: SGHTA, FQGNSA. The CDR3 protein is CASSLDYYEQYF. For the CDR3, the DNA is TGTGCCAGCAGCTTAGATTATTACGAGCAGTACTTC.

The chain recombines TRBV5-1 with TRBJ2-5, with D possibly TRBD2 on 6 matching bases. The DNA end is more similar to TRBJ2-7, so the J call may be wrong. This CDR3 has 14 amino acids. Germline V lookup: CDR1 SGHRS, CDR2 YFSETQ. Here the CDR3 reads CASSFGGTTDEQYF. In DNA, the CDR3 is TGCGCCAGCAGCTTCGGCGGGACGACGGACGAGCAGTACTTC.

V is TRBV19 and J is TRBJ2-1; 15 bases are shared with TRBD2. CDR1 and CDR2 (germline): LNHDA, SQIVND (reference sequence). The V gene end was trimmed by 2 bases and the J gene end by 5 bases; junction bases not matched to a gene: 7. This CDR3 is 18 amino acids long. The CDR3 DNA reads as TGTGCCAGTAGTATACGGGGACTAGCGGGAGGTGTCAACAATGAGCAGTTCTTC. This translates into CASSIRGLAGGVNNEQFF.